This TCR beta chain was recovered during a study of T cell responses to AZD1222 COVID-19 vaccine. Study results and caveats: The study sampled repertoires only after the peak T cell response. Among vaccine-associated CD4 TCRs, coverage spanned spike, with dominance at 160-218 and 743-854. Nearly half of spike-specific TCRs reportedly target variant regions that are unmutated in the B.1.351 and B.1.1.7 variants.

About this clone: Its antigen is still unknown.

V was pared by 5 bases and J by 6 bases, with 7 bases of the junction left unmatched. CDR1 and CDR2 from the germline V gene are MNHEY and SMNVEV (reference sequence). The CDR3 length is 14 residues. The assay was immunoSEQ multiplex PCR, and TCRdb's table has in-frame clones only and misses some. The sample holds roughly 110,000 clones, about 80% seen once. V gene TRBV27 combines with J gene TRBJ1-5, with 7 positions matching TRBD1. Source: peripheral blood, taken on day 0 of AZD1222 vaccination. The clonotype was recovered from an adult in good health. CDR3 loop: CASSPRTGGQPQHF. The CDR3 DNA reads TGTGCCAGCAGTCCACGGACAGGCGGTCAGCCCCAGCATTTT.